The subject of this entry is one TCR beta chain. The antigen this receptor binds is unknown. No base quality information exists; no much larger clone differs at one position. Collaborating institutions collected whole blood in K2EDTA tubes following their own protocols. For TCRbeta analysis, collaborators shipped samples as frozen whole blood, isolated PBMCs, or DNA extracted from either of those sample types. This entry comes from a study of blood T cell repertoires in COVID-19 (TCRdb year 2020). Turning to the overall study: Collaborator samples came from the United States, Italy and Spain and covered acute and convalescent phases of COVID-19. The material from the prospective study consisted of cDNA or gDNA derived from T cells, B-cell-depleted T cells, or PBMCs. The dataset comprised deeply sampled blood TCRbeta repertoires from subjects exposed to, actively infected with, or recovered from COVID-19. The repertoires were released in a freely available public database meant as a resource for research on the immune response to SARS-CoV-2. Samples came from the ongoing ImmuneRACE study (first 160 participants) plus 1,254 subjects from 6 global collaborators. The sample metadata nearly always contained a de-identified subject ID, COVID-19 status, age in years and sex. Where HLA class I and class II types were available, the types were taken from metadata supplied by the sample provider, not from assay-based typing.

Broad study findings and their caveats: The amount of clinical and demographic metadata varied by source and participant and was provided uncurated.

The CDR3 contains 13 residues, cysteine and phenylalanine counted. The sequence is cut down to CDR3 DNA, 39 bases in frame from base 1. At the junction V is shortened by 8 bases and J by 1 base; bases outside the gene matches: 4. Based on the germline V gene, the CDR1 and CDR2 sequences are MNHEY and SVGAGI. TCRbeta CDR3 regions were amplified from genomic DNA by means of the immunoSEQ Assay, a bias-controlled multiplex PCR. Regarding the original processing steps: The number of nucleated cells in each sample was estimated by amplification of reference gene primers within the assay. To quantify the absolute abundance of each unique TCRbeta CDR3 rearrangement, sequence reads were collapsed and filtered. For each sample, productive Simpson clonality was calculated by taking the square root of Simpson's diversity index across productive rearrangements. What TCRdb holds here is the immuneACCESS table cut down to in-frame rearrangements. Part of the clones is not present; checked against another copy, under half of the missing clones reflect an unresolved V gene, and the others are unexplained. The V and J calls and clone size come from that table; D and trimming were worked out from the DNA. The sample records 120,000 or so clones, roughly 90% of which are singletons. Clones ranked in the top ten supply about 1.2% of the sample.

The TCR sequence derives from an elderly woman with acute or convalescent COVID-19. Specimen: peripheral blood. This chain is built from TRBV6-5 and TRBJ2-7, and 8 junctional nucleotides match TRBD1. The CDR3 here reads CASRDRPSYEQYF. The DNA sequence is as follows: TGTGCCAGCCGGGACAGGCCTTCCTACGAGCAGTACTTC.